This TCR beta chain was recorded in a study of regulatory and conventional T cells in RAG deficiency. A few counts support this clone. Its cognate antigen is unknown. Study findings and constraints: Omenn CD25-high CD127-low cells may be activated cells, not true Tregs. Omenn patients showed >80% Treg-Tconv overlap and shorter CDR3 lengths.

CDR1 and CDR2 from the germline V gene are SGHRS and YFSETQ. This CDR3 is 14 amino acids long. V was shortened by 1 base and J by 4 bases, with 11 bases between the two germline ends. The sorted conventional CD4+ T cells were CD25-low and CD127-high, with genomic DNA sequenced. The assay was immunoSEQ multiplex PCR, and TCRdb's table has in-frame clones only and misses some. The sample has 7,000 to 9,500 clones; approximately 96% are singletons. Input material: CD4+ effector T cells sorted from blood. This chain links TRBV5-1 with TRBJ2-5; perhaps TRBD1 as D (5 bases). This receptor was obtained from a human donor with RAG deficiency presenting as severe combined immunodeficiency. The CDR3 loop is CASSLLGDGETQYF. CDR3 DNA sequence: TGCGCCAGCAGCTTGTTAGGGGATGGAGAGACCCAGTACTTC.